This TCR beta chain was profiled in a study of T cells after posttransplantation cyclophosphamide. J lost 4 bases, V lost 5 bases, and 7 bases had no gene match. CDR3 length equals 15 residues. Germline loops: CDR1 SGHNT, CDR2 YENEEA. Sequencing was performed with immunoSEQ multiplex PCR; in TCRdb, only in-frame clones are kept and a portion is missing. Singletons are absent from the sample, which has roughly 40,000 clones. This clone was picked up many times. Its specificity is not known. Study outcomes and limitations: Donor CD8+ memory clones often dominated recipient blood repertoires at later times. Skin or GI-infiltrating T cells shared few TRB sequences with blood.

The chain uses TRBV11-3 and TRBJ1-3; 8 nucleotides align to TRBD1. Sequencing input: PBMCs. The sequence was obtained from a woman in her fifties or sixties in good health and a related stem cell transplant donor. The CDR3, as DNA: TGTGCCAGCAGCCTTGGCCGGACAGGGGGAAACACCATATATTTT. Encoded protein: CASSLGRTGGNTIYF.